These 12 T cell receptor beta chains came from one sample sequenced in a study of blood T cell repertoires in COVID-19. Sequenced by immunoSEQ multiplex PCR; TCRdb stores in-frame clones only, minus some. Of 200,000 to 250,000 clones listed, 70% to 90% are singletons. The sample comprised PBMCs or T cells enriched from blood (not recorded which). The source is a middle-aged woman with acute COVID-19.

The chain carries TRBV6-5 and TRBJ2-3; the D gene is possibly TRBD1 (5 bases). This CDR3 spans 16 amino acids. Trimming removed 0 bases at V and 0 bases at J, with 10 bases between. Germline values: CDR1 MNHEY, CDR2 SVGAGI. For the CDR3, the DNA is TGTGCCAGCAGTTACTCGGCGAGACAGAGCACAGATACGCAGTATTTT. Its translation is CASSYSARQSTDTQYF.

The chain links TRBV7-9 to TRBJ2-3; 10 bases match TRBD2. The CDR3 totals 18 residues. V gave up 2 bases and J gave up 10 bases; unmatched junction bases: 18. Germline CDR1 and CDR2: SEHNR and FQNEAQ (reference sequence). Here the CDR3 reads CASSLTKIGLAEVKSQYF. CDR3 DNA sequence: TGTGCCAGCAGCTTAACTAAAATCGGACTAGCGGAAGTCAAGTCGCAGTATTTT.

V gene TRBV5-6 combines with J gene TRBJ1-5; D not certain. V was clipped by 4 bases and J by 9 bases, with 11 bases between them. CDR3 length equals 12 residues. The V gene's germline CDR1 is SGHDT and CDR2 YYEEEE. The CDR3 region is CASSSSAGPQHF. The CDR3 nucleotides read TGTGCCAGCAGCAGCTCGGCGGGGCCCCAGCATTTT.

The chain employs TRBV19 and TRBJ2-1; 10 nucleotides line up with TRBD2. The CDR3 is made up of 17 amino acids. The trim removed 2 bases at V and 8 bases at J, leaving 12 bases unmatched. In germline, CDR1 is LNHDA, CDR2 SQIVND (reference sequence). The CDR3 bases are TGTGCCAGTAGTATATCCCTTCGCAAGCGGGGGGGCGATGAGCAGTTCTTC. Amino acids: CASSISLRKRGGDEQFF. Drawing the rest from reference TRBV19 and TRBJ2-1, the complete variable domain is DGGITQSPKYLFRKEGQNVTLSCEQNLNHDAMYWYRQDPGQGLRLIYYSQIVNDFQKGDIAEGYSVSREKKESFPLTVTSAQKNPTAFYLCASSISLRKRGGDEQFFGPGTRLTVL.

The rearrangement uses TRBV9 and TRBJ1-1, with D perhaps TRBD1 (5 bases). V lost 0 bases and J 5 bases, leaving 11 bases between the germline ends. CDR3 length equals 14 residues. The germline CDR1 and CDR2 sequences are SGDLS and YYNGEE. For the CDR3, the DNA is TGTGCCAGCAGCGTAGGCTCAGGGCGGACTGAAGCTTTCTTT. This encodes CASSVGSGRTEAFF.

This clone was counted at least ten times. CDR3 in amino acids: CASSYTPGQGPSEAFF. CDR3 nucleotide sequence: TGTGCCAGCAGCTATACCCCGGGACAGGGTCCGTCTGAAGCTTTCTTT. The rearrangement uses TRBV3-1 (or the pseudogene TRBV3-2) and TRBJ1-1; 9 nucleotides line up with TRBD1. Germline-derived CDR1 and CDR2 are LGHDT and YNNKEL (reference sequence). The J segment lost 6 bases and the V segment lost 5 bases, leaving 13 bases of the junction unmatched. CDR3 length: 16 amino acids.

In this sample, this clone turned up a few times. The gene calls are TRBV5-1 and TRBJ1-2, with D perhaps matching TRBD1 (5 bases). CDR1 is SGHRS, CDR2 YFSETQ, per germline. The CDR3 runs 15 residues. Trimming took off 0 bases at V and 6 bases at J, with 15 bases between the two ends. The CDR3 loop reads CASSLAGGTGDGYTF. The DNA of the CDR3 is TGCGCCAGCAGCTTGGCCGGCGGGACGGGGGATGGCTACACCTTC.

The V call is TRBV20-1, the J call TRBJ1-2; no clear D gene. The germline gives CDR1 DFQATT, CDR2 SNEGSKA (reference sequence). There are 11 residues in the CDR3. The CDR3 reads CSPGSGYGYTF. The DNA for the CDR3 is TGCTCCCCCGGGTCGGGCTATGGCTACACCTTC.

The chain has TRBV7-9 and TRBJ2-1, with 8 bases identical to TRBD2. V shed 4 bases and J 2 bases; nucleotides not matched to a gene: 7. The length of the CDR3 is 16 residues. Looked up from germline, CDR1 is SEHNR and CDR2 is FQNEAQ (reference sequence). CDR3 bases: TGTGCCAGCAGCTGGGCAGCGGGACTAGCCTACAATGAGCAGTTCTTC. Protein: CASSWAAGLAYNEQFF.

This chain connects TRBV9 to TRBJ1-1; the match to TRBD1 covers 11 bases. Germline V gives CDR1 SGDLS, CDR2 YYNGEE. The CDR3 totals 14 residues. V lost 3 bases to trimming and J lost 4 bases; unmatched junction nucleotides: 2. The CDR3 bases are TGTGCCAGCAGCGCGGACAGGGGGCTCACTGAAGCTTTCTTT. Its protein product is CASSADRGLTEAFF.

The CDR3 sequence: CASSSRQGPKNYGYTF. The CDR3 nucleotides read TGTGCCAGCAGCAGCAGACAGGGACCTAAAAACTATGGCTACACCTTC. V gene TRBV13 combines with J gene TRBJ1-2, with 7 bases aligning to TRBD1. Trimming took 5 bases from V and 2 from J; bases not matched to a gene: 11. Per germline, CDR1 PRHDT and CDR2 FYEKMQ (reference sequence). There are 16 residues in the CDR3.

This clone was observed a few times. The genes are TRBV20-1 and TRBJ2-1, with TRBD2 matching 9 bases. The CDR3 length is 14 residues. V lost 3 bases to trimming and J lost 6 bases; unmatched junction nucleotides: 6. Germline CDR1 is DFQATT and CDR2 is SNEGSKA (reference sequence). The CDR3 DNA follows: TGCAGTGCTAGTCCGCGGGGGGGTATCAATGAGCAGTTCTTC. Translation: CSASPRGGINEQFF.